A selection of T cell receptor beta chains follows, all from one sample in a study of cytomegalovirus exposure and HLA in healthy donors. Only in-frame clones appear in the TCRdb table, and some are missing; sequencing was by immunoSEQ multiplex PCR. The sample lists some 200,000 clones, approximately 84% occurring once. Source material: PBMCs. All receptors derive from a man over 45 in good health and CMV-seronegative. Each CDR3 is given with its conserved first and last residue. A D gene is named only where the DNA matches it firmly. Only some rows state a clone size, as once, few, many or a class for expanded clones.

clone size	V gene	D gene	J gene	CDR3 DNA	CDR3 protein
.	TRBV7-9	.	TRBJ1-1	TGTGCCAGCAGCTTTGGGGGGGTTGAAGCTTTCTTT	CASSFGGVEAFF
.	TRBV19	.	TRBJ1-4	TGTGCCAGTAGTACGCAGGGAGGCAAGGGTGAAAAACTGTTTTTT	CASSTQGGKGEKLFF
.	TRBV11-2	.	TRBJ2-2	TGTGCCAGCAGCTTAGGGCGGGTGAACACCGGGGAGCTGTTTTTT	CASSLGRVNTGELFF
.	TRBV7-9	.	TRBJ1-2	TGTTCCAGCACCGGGGTAGCGGGGTCCTATGGCTACACCTTC	CSSTGVAGSYGYTF
once	TRBV5-1	.	TRBJ2-7	TGCGCCAGCAGCCAAGGGGGCTCCTACGAGCAGTACTTC	CASSQGGSYEQYF
.	TRBV11-2	TRBD1	TRBJ1-1	TGTGCCAGCAGCTTTACAGGGGGCACTGAAGCTTTCTTT	CASSFTGGTEAFF
.	TRBV19	TRBD1	TRBJ1-2	TGTGCCAGTAGTCCAGACCCAGGGGGCGACTATGGCTACACCTTC	CASSPDPGGDYGYTF
once	TRBV2	.	TRBJ2-2	TGTGCCAGCACCGCGGAGGGGCTGGGCACCGGGGAGCTGTTTTTT	CASTAEGLGTGELFF
.	TRBV6-5	.	TRBJ2-3	TGTGCCAGCAGCCCAGCGGCCAACACAGATACGCAGTATTTT	CASSPAANTDTQYF
.	TRBV7-9	TRBD1	TRBJ1-2	TGTGCCAGCAGCCCGGGGGGACAGGGGACTAACTATGGCTACACCTTC	CASSPGGQGTNYGYTF
.	TRBV5-1	TRBD1	TRBJ2-2	TGCGCCAGCAGTGCGACAGGGGGCGCGAACACCGGGGAGCTGTTTTTT	CASSATGGANTGELFF
once	TRBV5-6	.	TRBJ1-2	TGTGCCAGCAGCCGGACACCTCGGGGCTACACCTTC	CASSRTPRGYTF
.	TRBV6-5	.	TRBJ1-3	TGTGCCAGCAGTTACCTTGGCCGGGGGGCAGACACCATATATTTT	CASSYLGRGADTIYF
.	TRBV5-1	.	TRBJ2-1	TGCGCCAGCAGCTTGGAATCCAGAACACCTTACAATGAGCAGTTCTTC	CASSLESRTPYNEQFF
.	TRBV29-1	.	TRBJ2-5	TGCAGCGGCGGAGGTACACTGGAGACCCAGTACTTC	CSGGGTLETQYF
.	TRBV29-1	.	TRBJ2-7	TGCAGCGTTGAAGATAGTTACGAGCAGTACTTC	CSVEDSYEQYF
few	TRBV19	.	TRBJ2-2	TGTGCCAGTAGTCGCCAGGGAACTACCGGGGAGCTGTTTTTT	CASSRQGTTGELFF
once	TRBV5-1	.	TRBJ2-2	TGCGCCAGCATGCGGGACGGGAACACCGGGGAGCTGTTTTTT	CASMRDGNTGELFF
.	TRBV5-4	.	TRBJ1-2	TGTGCCAGCAGACCCGGACAGACCCAATCTAACTATGGCTACACCTTC	CASRPGQTQSNYGYTF
.	TRBV30	TRBD2	TRBJ2-1	TGTGCCTGGAGTGCCGCGGGACTAGCGGACAATGAGCAGTTCTTC	CAWSAAGLADNEQFF
.	TRBV19	.	TRBJ1-1	TGTGCCAGTACAAAGAACTCCCTTGAAGCTTTCTTT	CASTKNSLEAFF
.	TRBV4-2	TRBD2	TRBJ2-1	TGTGCCAGCAGCCAAGATATTAGCGGGGGCAACAATGAGCAGTTCTTC	CASSQDISGGNNEQFF
.	TRBV7-8	TRBD1	TRBJ1-1	TGTGCCAGCAGCATCGGACAGGGCGGCACTGAAGCTTTCTTT	CASSIGQGGTEAFF
.	TRBV4-1	.	TRBJ1-5	TGCGCCAGCAGCCAAGGAATGATGGGGGGTAGGCAGCCCCAGCATTTT	CASSQGMMGGRQPQHF
.	TRBV11-3	TRBD1	TRBJ2-1	TGTGCCACTCAGGACAGGGCGGATGAGCAGTTCTTC	CATQDRADEQFF
.	TRBV11-2	.	TRBJ2-5	TGTGCCAGCAGCTTCTTGTGGGAGGCCCAGTACTTC	CASSFLWEAQYF
.	TRBV5-8	.	TRBJ1-3	TGTGCCAGCAGACTGAGCTCTGGAAACACCATATATTTT	CASRLSSGNTIYF
.	TRBV20-1	.	TRBJ1-2	TGCAGTGCTAGTTGGTCCGGTGGCTACACCTTC	CSASWSGGYTF
.	TRBV7-2	TRBD1	TRBJ2-7	TGTGCCAGCAGCCAGCGAGACAGTACCTACAGGGGATACGAGCAGTACTTC	CASSQRDSTYRGYEQYF
.	TRBV6-5	.	TRBJ2-7	TGTGCCAGCAGGTTCAGCGACGAGCAGTACTTC	CASRFSDEQYF
.	TRBV28	TRBD2	TRBJ2-1	TGTGCCAGCAGCCTCGGGTTAACTAGCGTGAACAATGAGCAGTTCTTC	CASSLGLTSVNNEQFF
.	TRBV6-5	TRBD1	TRBJ1-2	TGTGCCAGCAGCACCACAGGGGGTGATATGGGCTACACCTTC	CASSTTGGDMGYTF
.	TRBV19	TRBD1	TRBJ2-6	TGTGCCAGCCGGGACAGGGTCACCGGGGCCAACGTCCTGACTTTC	CASRDRVTGANVLTF
.	TRBV6-5	.	TRBJ1-1	TGTGCCAGCAAGAGGTGGAACACTGAAGCTTTCTTT	CASKRWNTEAFF
.	TRBV7-2	.	TRBJ1-6	TGTGCCAGCAGCTTAAGACAGCTGAATTCACCCCTCCACTTT	CASSLRQLNSPLHF
.	TRBV9	.	TRBJ2-7	TGTGCCAGCAGCGTAGCTGACGCAGGGAAATACTACGAGCAGTACTTC	CASSVADAGKYYEQYF
.	TRBV9	.	TRBJ2-4	TGTGCCAGCAGCGCGGGAGCTGAGGCCAAAAACATTCAGTACTTC	CASSAGAEAKNIQYF
.	TRBV15	TRBD1	TRBJ2-7	TGTGCCACCAGCAGAGGGGACAGGGAGGGGGACGAGCAGTACTTC	CATSRGDREGDEQYF
few	TRBV18	TRBD2	TRBJ2-5	TGTGCCAGCTCACCACGAGAACTAGCGGGCCAAGAGACCCAGTACTTC	CASSPRELAGQETQYF
.	TRBV27	TRBD2	TRBJ2-3	TGTGCCAGCAGATCCCGGGGGGGCGGGGGGACAACGCAGTATTTT	CASRSRGGGGTTQYF
few	TRBV7-9	.	TRBJ2-1	TGTTCCAGCAGCTTAGGGGGACTAACCGAGCAGTTCTTC	CSSSLGGLTEQFF
.	TRBV5-1	.	TRBJ2-1	TGCGCCAGCAGCGACCTTACTAAGAACAATGAGCAGTTCTTC	CASSDLTKNNEQFF
.	TRBV9	TRBD2	TRBJ2-5	TGTGCCAGCAGCCGCGGGACTAGCGGGGGGGGGCAAGAGACCCAGTACTTC	CASSRGTSGGGQETQYF
.	TRBV18	TRBD1	TRBJ2-7	TGTGCCAGCTCACCCGGACAGGGAGTCTCCTACGAGCAGTACTTC	CASSPGQGVSYEQYF
.	TRBV27	TRBD2	TRBJ2-1	TGTGCCAGCAGTTGGGGGACTAGCGGGGACAATGAGCAGTTCTTC	CASSWGTSGDNEQFF
.	TRBV30	TRBD1	TRBJ1-1	TGTGCCTGGACTGGGACAGGGAGGGGTGAAGCTTTCTTT	CAWTGTGRGEAFF
.	TRBV7-2	.	TRBJ1-5	TGTGCCAGCAAACAGTCCGTCAATCAGCCCCAGCATTTT	CASKQSVNQPQHF
.	TRBV18	TRBD1	TRBJ2-2	TGTGCCAGCCAACAGGACAGGGTGAAGACCGGGGAGCTGTTTTTT	CASQQDRVKTGELFF
.	TRBV19	TRBD1	TRBJ1-5	TGTGCCAGTAGTCCCCGGACAGGGAATAGCAATCAGCCCCAGCATTTT	CASSPRTGNSNQPQHF
.	TRBV9	TRBD1	TRBJ2-6	TGTGCCAGCAGCGAATACCGAACAGGGGCCGGGGCCAACGTCCTGACTTTC	CASSEYRTGAGANVLTF
.	TRBV7-8	.	TRBJ2-5	TGTGCCAGCAGCAAATACCGGACAGACATCCAAGAGACCCAGTACTTC	CASSKYRTDIQETQYF
.	TRBV20-1	TRBD1	TRBJ1-1	TGCAGTGCTGGGAATGGGACAGGTAGTTTCTTT	CSAGNGTGSFF
.	TRBV11-3	.	TRBJ2-7	TGTGCCAGCAGCTCAGGGGACTCCTACGAGCAGTACTTC	CASSSGDSYEQYF
.	TRBV30	.	TRBJ1-3	TGTGCCTGGATCGGACTGCACTCTGGAAACACCATATATTTT	CAWIGLHSGNTIYF
.	TRBV18	TRBD1	TRBJ2-7	TGTGCCAGCTCACAGGGACAGGCCGTAACCTACGAGCAGTACTTC	CASSQGQAVTYEQYF
.	TRBV6-5	TRBD1	TRBJ2-7	TGTGCCAGCAGTATGGACAGGGGGCGGGTCGAGCAGTACTTC	CASSMDRGRVEQYF
.	TRBV5-1	.	TRBJ1-4	TGCGCCAGCAGCTTTGCACAGGGTAGTGAAAAACTGTTTTTT	CASSFAQGSEKLFF
.	TRBV7-9	TRBD2	TRBJ2-7	TGTGCCAGCAGCTTAGCGCTTAGCGGGGTCTCGGAGCAGTACTTC	CASSLALSGVSEQYF
few	TRBV9	.	TRBJ1-5	TGTGCCAGCAGCGAGGGGGTTGCAGGGCCCATGCATTTT	CASSEGVAGPMHF
.	TRBV7-9	.	TRBJ2-1	TGTGCCAGCACCTTAAGAACAGGGAAGGTTGGTGAGCAGTTCTTC	CASTLRTGKVGEQFF